These 5 T cell receptor beta chains share one sample of origin, sequenced in a study of blood T cells in healthy people across ages. The second PCR ran about 7 to 12 cycles with a sample-barcoded 5' primer and J-beta primers. TCRdb redid the calling of the 5' RACE reads with MiXCR, one entry per CDR3 protein. This sample carries about 1.4 million distinct CDR3 sequences, almost 60% of them seen once, and the ten largest clones take roughly 7%. The sequenced sample was blood. The receptors come from a man aged 18 to 30 in good health.

V is TRBV5-1 and J is TRBJ2-5; 9 bases line up with TRBD1. The DNA matches TRBJ2-7 better at its end, which makes the J call doubtful. Looked up from germline, CDR1 is SGHRS and CDR2 is YFSETQ. CDR3 length: 17 amino acids. CDR3 protein: CASSSGPIGTGRYEQYF. The CDR3 DNA reads as TGCGCCAGCAGCTCTGGACCTATCGGGACAGGGCGCTACGAGCAGTACTTC.

DNA of the CDR3: TGCAGTGCTAGAGATTCCTGGGATACCTTCTACGAGCAGTACTTC. This encodes CSARDSWDTFYEQYF. The V gene is TRBV20-1, the J gene TRBJ2-7; no definite D call. Trimming shortened V by 0 bases and J by 3 bases, and 15 bases separated the two germline ends. This CDR3 has 15 residues. Germline V gene sequence: CDR1 DFQATT, CDR2 SNEGSKA (reference sequence).

V and J are TRBV6-5 and TRBJ1-2; D is uncertain. CDR1 MNHEY and CDR2 SVGAGI come from the germline V gene. The CDR3 runs to 14 residues. The V gene lost 7 bases and the J gene lost 0 bases, with 12 bases spanning the gap. The CDR3 loop reads CASTRAGANYGYTF. The CDR3 DNA is TGTGCCAGCACTAGAGCTGGAGCTAACTATGGCTACACCTTC.

On this clonotype itself: A read error is possible here, since a much larger clone lies one base away. The chain is built from TRBV6-6 and TRBJ1-6; 7 bases are a match to TRBD1. The length of the CDR3 is 17 residues. Germline V gives CDR1 MNHNY, CDR2 SVGAGI (reference sequence). The V segment lost 0 bases and the J segment 2 bases; nucleotides outside the gene matches: 4. The CDR3 region has the DNA TGTGCCAGCAGTTACTCGGAAGGGACAGCCTATAATTCACCCCTCCACTTT. Protein: CASSYSEGTAYNSPLHF.

The gene calls are TRBV30 and TRBJ2-1, with TRBD2 as a possible D gene (6 bases). V shed 0 bases and J shed 7 bases, with 16 bases lying between them. The CDR3 loop spans 15 amino acids. Germline V CDR1 and CDR2: GTSNPN, SVGIG (reference sequence). The DNA of the CDR3 is TGTGCCTGGAGTGTTTTTACAGGTCGGGGGAATGAGCAGTTCTTC. Translation gives CAWSVFTGRGNEQFF.